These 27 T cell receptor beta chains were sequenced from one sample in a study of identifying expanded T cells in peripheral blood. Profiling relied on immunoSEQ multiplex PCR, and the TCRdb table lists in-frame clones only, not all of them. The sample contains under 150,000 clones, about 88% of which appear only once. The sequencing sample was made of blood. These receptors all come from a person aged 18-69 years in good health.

This CDR3 reads CAISEVSEAPTGELFF. The CDR3 DNA follows: TGTGCCATCAGTGAGGTTTCTGAGGCGCCCACCGGGGAGCTGTTTTTT. The gene calls are TRBV10-3 and TRBJ2-2; D unresolved. The CDR3 totals 16 residues. V was clipped by 2 bases and J by 4 bases, with 14 bases between them. CDR1 and CDR2 from the germline V gene are ENHRY and SYGVKD.

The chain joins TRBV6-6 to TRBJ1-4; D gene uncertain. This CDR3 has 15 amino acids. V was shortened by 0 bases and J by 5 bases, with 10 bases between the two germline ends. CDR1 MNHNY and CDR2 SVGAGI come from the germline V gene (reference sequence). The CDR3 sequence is CASSYSSFGNEKLFF. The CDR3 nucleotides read TGTGCCAGCAGTTACTCGAGTTTTGGAAATGAAAAACTGTTTTTT.

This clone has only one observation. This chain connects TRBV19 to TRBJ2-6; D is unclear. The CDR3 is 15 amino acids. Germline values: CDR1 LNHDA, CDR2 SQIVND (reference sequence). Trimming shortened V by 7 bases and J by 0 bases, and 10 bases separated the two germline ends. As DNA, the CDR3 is TGTGCCAGTATTAGAAGCCCCTCTGGGGCCAACGTCCTGACTTTC. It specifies CASIRSPSGANVLTF.

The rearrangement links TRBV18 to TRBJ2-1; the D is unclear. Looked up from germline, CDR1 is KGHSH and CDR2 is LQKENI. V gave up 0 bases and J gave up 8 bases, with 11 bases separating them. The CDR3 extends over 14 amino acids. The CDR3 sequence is CASSPPQAGDEQFF. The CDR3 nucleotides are TGTGCCAGCTCACCACCGCAGGCTGGGGATGAGCAGTTCTTC.

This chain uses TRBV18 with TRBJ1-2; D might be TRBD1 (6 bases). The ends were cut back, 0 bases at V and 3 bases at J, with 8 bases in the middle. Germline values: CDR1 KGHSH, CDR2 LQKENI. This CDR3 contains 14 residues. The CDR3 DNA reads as TGTGCCAGCTCACCACCCCAGGGGTACTATGGCTACACCTTC. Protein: CASSPPQGYYGYTF.

The CDR3 sequence is CASSLLRTSVNNEQFF. The DNA for the CDR3 is TGTGCCAGCAGCTTGCTACGGACTAGCGTCAACAATGAGCAGTTCTTC. The chain joins TRBV11-2 to TRBJ2-1, with TRBD2 matching 9 bases. CDR1 and CDR2 (germline): SGHAT, FQNNGV. Trimming took 3 bases from V and 5 from J; bases not matched to a gene: 8. This CDR3 has 16 amino acids.

CDR3 in amino acids: CSARTVLLDFF. In nucleotides, the CDR3 is TGCAGTGCTAGGACAGTCCTTTTGGATTTCTTT. This chain connects TRBV20-1 to TRBJ1-1, with D possibly being TRBD1 (5 bases). Germline V lookup: CDR1 DFQATT, CDR2 SNEGSKA (reference sequence). The ends were cut back, 3 bases at V and 13 bases at J, with 15 bases in the middle. The CDR3 length is 11 residues.

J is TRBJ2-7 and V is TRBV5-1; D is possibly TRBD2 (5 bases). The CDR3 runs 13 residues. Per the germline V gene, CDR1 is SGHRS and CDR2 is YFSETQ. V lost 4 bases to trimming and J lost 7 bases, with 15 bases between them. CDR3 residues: CASSRELAREQYF. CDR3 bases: TGCGCCAGCAGCCGTGAATTAGCGAGAGAGCAGTACTTC. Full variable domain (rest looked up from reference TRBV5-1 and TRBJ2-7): KAGVTQTPRYLIKTRGQQVTLSCSPISGHRSVSWYQQTPGQGLQFLFEYFSETQRNKGNFPGRFSGRQFSNSRSEMNVSTLELGDSALYLCASSRELAREQYFGPGTRLTVT.

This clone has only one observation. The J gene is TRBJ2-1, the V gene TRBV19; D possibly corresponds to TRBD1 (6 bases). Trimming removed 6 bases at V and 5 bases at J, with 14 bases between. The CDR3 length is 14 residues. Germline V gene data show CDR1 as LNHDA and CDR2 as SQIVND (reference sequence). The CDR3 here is CASRPTTGNNEQFF. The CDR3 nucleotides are TGTGCCAGTAGGCCAACCACAGGGAACAATGAGCAGTTCTTC.

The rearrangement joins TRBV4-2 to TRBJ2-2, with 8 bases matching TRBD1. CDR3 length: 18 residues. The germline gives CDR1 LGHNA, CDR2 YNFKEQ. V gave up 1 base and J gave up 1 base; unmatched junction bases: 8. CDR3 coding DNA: TGTGCCAGCAGCCAAGTTCGGACAGGGAAGTGGAACACCGGGGAGCTGTTTTTT. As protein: CASSQVRTGKWNTGELFF.

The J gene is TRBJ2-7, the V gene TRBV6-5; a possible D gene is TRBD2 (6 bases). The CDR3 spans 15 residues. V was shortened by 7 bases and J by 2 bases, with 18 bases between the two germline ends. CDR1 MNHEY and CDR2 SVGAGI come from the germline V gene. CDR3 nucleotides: TGTGCCAGCAAACTAAAGGGAGGACCTCCCTACGAGCAGTACTTC. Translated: CASKLKGGPPYEQYF.

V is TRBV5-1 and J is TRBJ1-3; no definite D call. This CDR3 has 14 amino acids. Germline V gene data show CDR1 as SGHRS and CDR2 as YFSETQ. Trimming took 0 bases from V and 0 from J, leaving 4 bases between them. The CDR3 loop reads CASSLDVSGNTIYF. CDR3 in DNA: TGCGCCAGCAGCTTGGATGTCTCTGGAAACACCATATATTTT.

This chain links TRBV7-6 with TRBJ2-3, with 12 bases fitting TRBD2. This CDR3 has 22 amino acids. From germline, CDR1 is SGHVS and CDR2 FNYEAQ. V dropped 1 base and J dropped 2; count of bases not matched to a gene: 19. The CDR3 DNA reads TGTGCCAGCAGCTTAGAGCTAGCGGGAGGGCCCTCCGCCACTCACTTCACAGATACGCAGTATTTT. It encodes CASSLELAGGPSATHFTDTQYF.

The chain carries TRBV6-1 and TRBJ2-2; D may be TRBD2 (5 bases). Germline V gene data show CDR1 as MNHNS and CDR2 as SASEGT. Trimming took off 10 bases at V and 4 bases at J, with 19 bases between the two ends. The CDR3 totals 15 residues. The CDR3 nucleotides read TGTGCCATCCCGACCTTAGCTAGCCGCACCGGGGAGCTGTTTTTT. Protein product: CAIPTLASRTGELFF.

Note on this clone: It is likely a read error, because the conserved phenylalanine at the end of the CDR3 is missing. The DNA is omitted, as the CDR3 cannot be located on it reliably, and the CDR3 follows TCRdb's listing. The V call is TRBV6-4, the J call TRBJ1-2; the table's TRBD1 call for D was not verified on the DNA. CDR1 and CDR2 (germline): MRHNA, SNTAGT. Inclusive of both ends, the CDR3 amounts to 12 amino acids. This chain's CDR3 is CASSDSCVTGQV.

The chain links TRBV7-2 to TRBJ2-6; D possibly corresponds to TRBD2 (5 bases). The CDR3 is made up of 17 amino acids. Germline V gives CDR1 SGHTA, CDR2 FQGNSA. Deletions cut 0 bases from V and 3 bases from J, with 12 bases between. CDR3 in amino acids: CASSLAVGVYGANVLTF. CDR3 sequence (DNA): TGTGCCAGCAGCTTAGCGGTCGGGGTCTATGGGGCCAACGTCCTGACTTTC.

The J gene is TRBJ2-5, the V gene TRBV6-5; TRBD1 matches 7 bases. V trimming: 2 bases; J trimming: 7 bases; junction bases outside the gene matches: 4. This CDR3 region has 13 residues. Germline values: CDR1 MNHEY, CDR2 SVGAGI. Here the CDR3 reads CASSYTGAGTQYF. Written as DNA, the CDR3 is TGTGCCAGCAGTTACACAGGGGCGGGGACCCAGTACTTC.

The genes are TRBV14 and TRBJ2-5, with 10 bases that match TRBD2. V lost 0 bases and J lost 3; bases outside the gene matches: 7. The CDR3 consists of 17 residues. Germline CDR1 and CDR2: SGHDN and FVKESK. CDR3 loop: CASSQEWSSGREETQYF. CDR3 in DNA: TGTGCCAGCAGCCAAGAGTGGTCTAGCGGGAGAGAAGAGACCCAGTACTTC.

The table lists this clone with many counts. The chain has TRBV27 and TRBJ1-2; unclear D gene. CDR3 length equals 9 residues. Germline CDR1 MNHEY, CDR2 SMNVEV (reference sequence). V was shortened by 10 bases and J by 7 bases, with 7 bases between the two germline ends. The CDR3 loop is CAIPSGYTF. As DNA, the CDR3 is TGTGCCATACCCTCTGGCTACACCTTC.

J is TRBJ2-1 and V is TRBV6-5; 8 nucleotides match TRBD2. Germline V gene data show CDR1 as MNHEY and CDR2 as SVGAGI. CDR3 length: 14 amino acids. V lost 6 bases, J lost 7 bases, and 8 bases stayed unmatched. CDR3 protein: CASSPIAGSNEQFF. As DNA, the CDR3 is TGTGCCAGCAGCCCTATAGCGGGGAGTAATGAGCAGTTCTTC.

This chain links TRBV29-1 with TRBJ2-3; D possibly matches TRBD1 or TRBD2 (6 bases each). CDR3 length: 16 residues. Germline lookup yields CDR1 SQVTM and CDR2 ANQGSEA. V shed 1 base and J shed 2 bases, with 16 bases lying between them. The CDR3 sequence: CSVEGSRGLDTDTQYF. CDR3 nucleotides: TGCAGCGTTGAAGGGAGCCGGGGGCTAGACACAGATACGCAGTATTTT.

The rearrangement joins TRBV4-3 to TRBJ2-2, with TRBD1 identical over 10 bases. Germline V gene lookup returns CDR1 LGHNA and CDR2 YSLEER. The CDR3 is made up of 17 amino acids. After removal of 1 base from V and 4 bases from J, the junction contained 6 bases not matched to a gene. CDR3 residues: CASSQGGDRGRTGELFF. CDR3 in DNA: TGCGCCAGCAGCCAAGGGGGAGACAGGGGGCGCACCGGGGAGCTGTTTTTT.

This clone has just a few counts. The CDR3 loop is CASSRDYGYTF. The CDR3 DNA follows: TGTGCCAGCAGCCGGGACTATGGCTACACCTTC. The chain carries TRBV28 and TRBJ1-2; D is undetermined. Germline V gives CDR1 MDHEN, CDR2 SYDVKM. There are 11 residues in the CDR3. Deletions cut 6 bases from V and 3 bases from J, with 5 bases between.

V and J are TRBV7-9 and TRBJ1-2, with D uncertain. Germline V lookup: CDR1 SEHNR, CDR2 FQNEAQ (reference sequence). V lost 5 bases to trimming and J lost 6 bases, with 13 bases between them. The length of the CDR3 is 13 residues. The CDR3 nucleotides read TGTGCCAGCAGCCAACAGCTGAGGGATGGCTACACCTTC. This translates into CASSQQLRDGYTF.

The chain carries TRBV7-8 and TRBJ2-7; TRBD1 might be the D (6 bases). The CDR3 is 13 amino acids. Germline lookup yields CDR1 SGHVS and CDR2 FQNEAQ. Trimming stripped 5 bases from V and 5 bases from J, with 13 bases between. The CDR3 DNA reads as TGTGCCAGCAGCCCGCGACAGGACCACGAGCAGTACTTC. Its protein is CASSPRQDHEQYF. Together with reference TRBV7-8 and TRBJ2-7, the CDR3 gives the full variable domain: GAGVSQSPRYKVAKRGQDVALRCDPISGHVSLFWYQQALGQGPEFLTYFQNEAQLDKSGLPSDRFFAERPEGSVSTLKIQRTQQEDSAVYLCASSPRQDHEQYFGPGTRLTVT.

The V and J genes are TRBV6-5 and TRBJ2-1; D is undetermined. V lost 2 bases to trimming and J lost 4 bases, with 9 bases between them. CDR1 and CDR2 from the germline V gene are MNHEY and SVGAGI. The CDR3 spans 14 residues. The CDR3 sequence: CASSYPDSYNEQFF. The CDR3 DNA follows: TGTGCCAGCAGTTACCCTGACTCGTACAATGAGCAGTTCTTC.

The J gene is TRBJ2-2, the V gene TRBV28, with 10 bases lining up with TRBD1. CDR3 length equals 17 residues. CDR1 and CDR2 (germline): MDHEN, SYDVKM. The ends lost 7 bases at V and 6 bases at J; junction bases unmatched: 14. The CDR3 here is CASNKNRDRGSAGELFF. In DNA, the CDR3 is TGTGCCAGCAACAAAAACCGGGACAGGGGATCAGCCGGGGAGCTGTTTTTT.